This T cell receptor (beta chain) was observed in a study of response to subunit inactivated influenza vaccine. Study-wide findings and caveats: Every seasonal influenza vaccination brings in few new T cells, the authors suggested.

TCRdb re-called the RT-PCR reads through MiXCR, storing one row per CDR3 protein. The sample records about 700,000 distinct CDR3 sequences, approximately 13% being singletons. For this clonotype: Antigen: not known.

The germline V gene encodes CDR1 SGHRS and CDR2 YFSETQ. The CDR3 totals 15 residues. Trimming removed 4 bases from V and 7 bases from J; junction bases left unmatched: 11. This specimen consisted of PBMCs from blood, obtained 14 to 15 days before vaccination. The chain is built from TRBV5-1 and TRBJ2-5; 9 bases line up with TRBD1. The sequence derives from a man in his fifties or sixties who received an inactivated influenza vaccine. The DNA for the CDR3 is TGCGCCAGCAGCCGCACCGGACAGGGGCAGGGGACCCAGTACTTC. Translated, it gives CASSRTGQGQGTQYF.